This T cell receptor beta chain was identified in a study of blood T cells in healthy people across ages. Study overall: Roughly one uniquely barcoded beta molecule per two T cells was captured.

With 3 bases removed from V and 1 base from J, the gap between germline ends came to 21 bases. Germline V gives CDR1 SGDLS, CDR2 YYNGEE. CDR3 length equals 18 residues. The second PCR ran roughly 6 to 12 cycles with a sample-barcoded 5' primer and J-beta primers. In TCRdb, the 5' RACE reads were re-called with MiXCR into one record per CDR3 protein. The sample lists about 680,000 distinct CDR3 sequences; about 52% were seen once. Every donor provided roughly 9.1 milliliters of peripheral blood. Study-level results: When set beside aged donors, long-lived donors presented more naive CD4+ cells and higher diversity.

A remark on this clonotype: Its antigen is not identified.

V is TRBV9 and J is TRBJ2-3, with a weak D call TRBD1 (5 bases). The material sequenced was blood. The clonotype comes from an older woman in good health. The CDR3 nucleotides are TGTGCCAGCAGCGCGCCTAGGGGTGCGGACCCGCGCACAGATACGCAGTATTTT. Its translation: CASSAPRGADPRTDTQYF.